The 6 T cell receptor beta chains below come from one sample, sequenced in a study of blood T cells in healthy people across ages (dated by TCRdb to about 2015). Library preparation used 5' RACE. The second PCR ran for roughly 7 to 12 cycles and used a J-beta primer mix along with a sample-barcoded 5' primer. TCRdb handled the public reads itself, with Q25 trimming in fastp and clone calling in MiXCR, and kept productive beta chains. CDR3 protein sequences are deduplicated, and each keeps its most common genes and DNA. For this sample the table gives some 1.8 million distinct CDR3 sequences, of which about two fifths were detected only once. The top ten hold 23% of the sample. Sequencing used blood. These receptor sequences come from a human donor in good health.

The chain couples TRBV20-1 to TRBJ1-5; possible D gene TRBD1, 5 bases. Germline CDR1 is DFQATT and CDR2 is SNEGSKA (reference sequence). The CDR3 runs 15 residues. Trimming removed 6 bases at V and 0 bases at J, with 15 bases between. The CDR3 nucleotides are TGCAGTGCCCTTACCGACAGCTATAGCAATCAGCCCCAGCATTTT. This codes for CSALTDSYSNQPQHF.

V and J are TRBV7-2 and TRBJ2-3; TRBD2 is a possible D gene (6 bases). The CDR3 loop spans 16 amino acids. Trimming took off 7 bases at V and 0 bases at J, with 17 bases between the two ends. The germline V gene has CDR1 SGHTA and CDR2 FQGNSA. Here the CDR3 reads CASNFSTSGSTDTQYF. CDR3 nucleotide sequence: TGTGCCAGCAACTTCTCGACTAGTGGAAGCACAGATACGCAGTATTTT.

This clonotype was found a few times. The chain recombines TRBV5-1 with TRBJ1-6; D perhaps matches TRBD1 (6 bases). V lost 2 bases, J lost 9 bases, and 9 bases lay in between. CDR1 SGHRS and CDR2 YFSETQ come from the germline V gene. The CDR3 loop spans 13 amino acids. CDR3 sequence: CASSLQGTSPLHF. The CDR3 DNA reads TGCGCCAGCAGCTTACAGGGTACTTCACCCCTCCACTTT.

The chain joins TRBV15 to TRBJ2-1, with D possibly being TRBD1 (5 bases). V lost 8 bases and J lost 5, with 19 bases in between. The germline V gene has CDR1 LNHNV and CDR2 YYDKDF (reference sequence). CDR3 length: 15 residues. CDR3 sequence reads: CATALSGAFNNEQFF. For the CDR3, the DNA is TGTGCCACCGCCCTGAGTGGGGCCTTTAACAATGAGCAGTTCTTC. Full variable domain (rest looked up from reference TRBV15 and TRBJ2-1): DAMVIQNPRYQVTQFGKPVTLSCSQTLNHNVMYWYQQKSSQAPKLLFHYYDKDFNNEADTPDNFQSRRPNTSFCFLDIRSPGLGDTAMYLCATALSGAFNNEQFFGPGTRLTVL.

This sequence joins TRBV4-3 and TRBJ2-7; 8 nucleotides line up with TRBD2. The germline CDR1 and CDR2 sequences are LGHNA and YSLEER. There are 16 residues in the CDR3. V dropped 3 bases and J dropped 0; count of bases not matched to a gene: 7. CDR3 residues: CASSHESGGSSYEQYF. DNA for the CDR3: TGCGCCAGCAGCCATGAAAGCGGGGGAAGCTCCTACGAGCAGTACTTC.

A few counts support this clonotype. CDR3 DNA sequence: TGTGCCAGCAGTTACTCGTCCCAGGACTCCACAGATACGCAGTATTTT. This codes for CASSYSSQDSTDTQYF. The chain links TRBV6-5 to TRBJ2-3; a weak D match, TRBD2 (5 bases). V lost 0 bases, J lost 2 bases, and 12 bases lay in between. CDR1 and CDR2 (germline): MNHEY, SVGAGI. There are 16 residues in the CDR3.